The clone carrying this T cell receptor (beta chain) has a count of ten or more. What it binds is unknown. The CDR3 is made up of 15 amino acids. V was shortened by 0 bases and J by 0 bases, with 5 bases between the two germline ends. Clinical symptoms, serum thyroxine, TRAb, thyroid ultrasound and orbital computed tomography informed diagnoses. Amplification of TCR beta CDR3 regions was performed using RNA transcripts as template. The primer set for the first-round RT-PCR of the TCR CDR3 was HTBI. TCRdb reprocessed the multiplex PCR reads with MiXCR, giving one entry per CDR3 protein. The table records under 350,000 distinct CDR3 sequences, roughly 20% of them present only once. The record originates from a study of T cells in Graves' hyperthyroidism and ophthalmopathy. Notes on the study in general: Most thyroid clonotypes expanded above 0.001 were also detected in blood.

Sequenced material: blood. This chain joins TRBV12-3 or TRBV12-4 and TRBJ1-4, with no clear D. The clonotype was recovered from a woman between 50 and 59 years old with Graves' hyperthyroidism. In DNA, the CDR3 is TGTGCCAGCAGTTTAGCGGTTGCAACTAATGAAAAACTGTTTTTT. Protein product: CASSLAVATNEKLFF.